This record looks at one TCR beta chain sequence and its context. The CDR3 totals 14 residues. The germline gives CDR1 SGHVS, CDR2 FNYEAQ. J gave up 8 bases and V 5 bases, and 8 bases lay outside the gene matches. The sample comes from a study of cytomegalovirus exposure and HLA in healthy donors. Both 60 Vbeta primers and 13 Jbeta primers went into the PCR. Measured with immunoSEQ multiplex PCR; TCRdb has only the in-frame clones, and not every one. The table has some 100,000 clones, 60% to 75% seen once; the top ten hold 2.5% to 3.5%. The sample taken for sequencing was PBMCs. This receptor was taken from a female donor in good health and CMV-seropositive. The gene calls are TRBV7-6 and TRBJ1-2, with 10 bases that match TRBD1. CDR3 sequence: CASSPGQGGRGYTF. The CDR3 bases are TGTGCCAGCAGCCCCGGACAGGGGGGAAGGGGCTACACCTTC. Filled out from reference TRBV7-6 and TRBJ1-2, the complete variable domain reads GAGVSQSPRYKVTKRGQDVALRCDPISGHVSLYWYRQALGQGPEFLTYFNYEAQQDKSGLPNDRFSAERPEGSISTLTIQRTEQRDSAMYRCASSPGQGGRGYTFGSGTRLTVV.